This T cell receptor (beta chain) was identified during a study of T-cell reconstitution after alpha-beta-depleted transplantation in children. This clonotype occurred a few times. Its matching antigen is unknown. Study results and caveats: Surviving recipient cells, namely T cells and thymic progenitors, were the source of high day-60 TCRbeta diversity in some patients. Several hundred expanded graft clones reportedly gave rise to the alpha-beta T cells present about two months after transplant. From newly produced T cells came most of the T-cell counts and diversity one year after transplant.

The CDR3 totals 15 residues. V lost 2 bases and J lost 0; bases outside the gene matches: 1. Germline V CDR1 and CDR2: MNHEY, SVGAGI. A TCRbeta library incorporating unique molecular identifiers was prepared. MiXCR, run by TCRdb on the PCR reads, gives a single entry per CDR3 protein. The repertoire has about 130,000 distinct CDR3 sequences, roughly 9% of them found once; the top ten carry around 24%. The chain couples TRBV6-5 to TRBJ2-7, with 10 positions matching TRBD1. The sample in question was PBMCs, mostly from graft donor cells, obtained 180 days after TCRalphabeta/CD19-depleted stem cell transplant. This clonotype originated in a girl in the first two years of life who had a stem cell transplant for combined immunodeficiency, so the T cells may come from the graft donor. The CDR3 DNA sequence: TGTGCCAGCAGTTACAGACAGGGGGCCTCCTACGAGCAGTACTTC. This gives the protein CASSYRQGASYEQYF.